The source of this T cell receptor beta chain is a study of blood T cell repertoires in COVID-19. Assay: immunoSEQ multiplex PCR; the TCRdb copy retains only in-frame clones and omits some. Of some 50,000 clones listed, around four fifths are singletons. The CDR3 is 15 amino acids. Germline loops: CDR1 LNHDA, CDR2 SQIVND (reference sequence). J was trimmed by 4 bases and V by 0 bases; bases with no gene match: 2. The TCR originated in a man in his forties with acute or convalescent COVID-19. This rearrangement joins TRBV19 to TRBJ2-2; 7 bases line up with TRBD1. The sample consisted of peripheral blood. The CDR3 coding sequence is TGTGCCAGTAGTATAGATGACAGGGCCACCGGGGAGCTGTTTTTT. Translation gives CASSIDDRATGELFF.